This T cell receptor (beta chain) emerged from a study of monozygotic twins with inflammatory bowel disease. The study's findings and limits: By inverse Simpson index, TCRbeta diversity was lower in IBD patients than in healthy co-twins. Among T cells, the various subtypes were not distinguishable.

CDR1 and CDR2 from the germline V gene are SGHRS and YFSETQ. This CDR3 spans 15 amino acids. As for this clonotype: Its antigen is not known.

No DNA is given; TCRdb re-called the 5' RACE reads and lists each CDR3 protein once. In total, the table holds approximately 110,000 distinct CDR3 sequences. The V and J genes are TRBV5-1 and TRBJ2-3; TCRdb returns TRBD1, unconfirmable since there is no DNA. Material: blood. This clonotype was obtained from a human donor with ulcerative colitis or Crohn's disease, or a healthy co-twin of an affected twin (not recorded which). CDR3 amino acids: CASSLQDRVRDTQYF.